The clone carrying this T cell receptor (beta chain) occurred many times. Its antigen is unknown. Scientists made TCR beta libraries using quantitative 5'-RACE with molecular barcodes. TCRdb ran MiXCR on the 5' RACE reads and lists one entry per CDR3 protein. This table has roughly 230,000 distinct CDR3 sequences, roughly 8.2% appearing once. The sample comes from a study of CD8 T cells in ankylosing spondylitis. The CDR3 covers 13 residues. Germline V gene sequence: CDR1 DFQATT, CDR2 SNEGSKA (reference sequence). Trimming shortened V by 1 base and J by 2 bases, and 8 bases separated the two germline ends. Study-wide results and caveats: Reportedly, disease-linked clones are significantly enriched in ankylosing spondylitis patients' matched synovial fluid.

This sequence joins TRBV20-1 and TRBJ2-5; D call uncertain. The sequence derives from a female donor with ankylosing spondylitis or in good health (not recorded which). Sequenced sample: blood, either unsorted or a sorted T cell fraction (not recorded which). The CDR3 here is CSARGQIQETQYF. The DNA of the CDR3 is TGCAGTGCTAGAGGGCAGATTCAAGAGACCCAGTACTTC.